What follows is one T cell receptor beta chain and its context. No antigen is known for it. This entry belongs to a study of T cells expressing NK-cell markers. At the level of the study: Sorted CD3+CD56-NKG2C+, CD3+CD56+NKG2C+ and CD3+CD56+NKG2C- T cells supplied the TCR beta repertoires. Seven donors tested HCMV-seropositive and one tested seronegative among the eight sequenced.

General observations from the study: CD8+ T cells in 5 or 6 donors included dominant NKG2C+ clonotypes at 1.0-7.0%. Evidence did not settle whether expanded NKG2C+ T cell clones targeted HCMV.

Using the 5' RACE reads, TCRdb records one entry per CDR3 protein without DNA. The sample holds 250,000 to 300,000 distinct CDR3 sequences. This CDR3 has 14 residues. This chain uses TRBV12-3 or TRBV12-4 with TRBJ1-3. The sequence was collected from a man aged 18 to 29 in good health. The sample comprised blood T cells: a sorted CD56 or NKG2C T cell subset, CD4+ or CD8+ T cells, or bulk PBMC T cells (not recorded which). The CDR3 is CASSLAAAGNTIYF.